This paragraph covers one T cell receptor (beta chain) sequence. Unmatched junction bases numbered 8, after V lost 7 bases and J lost 0 bases. The CDR3 sequence is 17 residues long. Germline V gene data show CDR1 as SGHTS and CDR2 as YDEGEE. The sample belongs to a study of blood T cell repertoires in COVID-19. Study at large: Samples taken during acute and convalescent COVID-19 were collected in the United States, Italy and Spain. Nucleic acid was either cDNA or gDNA, and it came from T cells, B-cell-depleted T cells, or PBMCs.

Generated by immunoSEQ multiplex PCR, the TCRdb table keeps only in-frame clones and is missing some. The sample lists about 80,000 clones, about four fifths occurring once. Sequenced material: peripheral blood. This chain connects TRBV5-8 to TRBJ2-3; 13 nucleotides agree with TRBD2. The sequence was collected from a human donor in a cohort sampled during active COVID-19. The CDR3 coding sequence is TGTGCCAGCTCCCCGGGACTAGCGGGGACTAGCACAGATACGCAGTATTTT. This codes for CASSPGLAGTSTDTQYF.